The next 13 T cell receptor beta chains were all read from a single sample in a study of identical twins. TCRdb reprocessed the 5' RACE reads via MiXCR and lists one record per CDR3 protein. The sample lists 690,000 or so distinct CDR3 sequences, 5.5% to 6.5% seen once, with around 1.9% in the top ten. The specimen sequenced was naive T cells sorted from blood. All receptors come from a man between 18 and 35 years old in good health.

The CDR3 DNA is TGTGCCAGCAGCTTAGCTGGGGCTAGCGGGACCAGCACAGATACGCAGTATTTT. Residues: CASSLAGASGTSTDTQYF. The chain uses TRBV7-8 and TRBJ2-3, with TRBD2 matching over 9 bases. CDR1 and CDR2 from the germline V gene are SGHVS and FQNEAQ. The CDR3 is 18 residues long. After removal of 0 bases from V and 0 bases from J, the junction contained 7 bases not matched to a gene.

This clonotype was detected ten times or more. The chain recombines TRBV10-3 with TRBJ2-3, with unresolved D. The CDR3 is 11 amino acids. With 8 bases removed from V and 6 bases from J, the gap between germline ends came to 9 bases. Germline V gives CDR1 ENHRY, CDR2 SYGVKD. CDR3 sequence (DNA): TGTGCCATCGATGCGATGGATACGCAGTATTTT. Protein sequence: CAIDAMDTQYF.

In this sample, this clonotype turned up many times. The genes are TRBV15 and TRBJ2-7, with D possibly matching TRBD2 (6 bases). Germline assignment: CDR1 LNHNV and CDR2 YYDKDF (reference sequence). CDR3 length: 12 amino acids. V lost 9 bases and J lost 4, with 13 bases in between. This CDR3 is CATGTDHYEQYF. CDR3 DNA sequence: TGTGCCACGGGGACTGACCATTACGAGCAGTACTTC.

This clonotype was found many times. The chain combines TRBV12-3 or TRBV12-4 with TRBJ2-7; possibly TRBD1 for D (6 bases). Between the trimmed V and J ends, which lost 6 bases and 1 base, there was a span of 10 bases. The CDR3 length is 13 residues. The CDR3 nucleotides read TGTGCCAGCAGAGGAAGGGGGTCCTACGAGCAGTACTTC. As protein: CASRGRGSYEQYF.

V gene TRBV5-5 combines with J gene TRBJ2-2; 7 bases line up with TRBD2. CDR3 size: 13 residues. CDR1 is SGHKS, CDR2 YYEKEE, per germline (reference sequence). After removal of 7 bases from V and 1 base from J, the junction contained 1 base not matched to a gene. Here the CDR3 reads CASGGENTGELFF. CDR3 nucleotides: TGTGCCAGCGGGGGGGAGAACACCGGGGAGCTGTTTTTT.

The chain recombines TRBV10-3 with TRBJ2-7; 9 bases agree with TRBD2. Germline CDR1 reads ENHRY; CDR2 reads SYGVKD. The CDR3 covers 16 residues. J lost 7 bases, V lost 5 bases, and 15 bases had no gene match. CDR3 bases: TGTGCCATCAGTCAAGGTGGGGTAGCGGGAGTAGGAGAGCAGTACGTC. This encodes CAISQGGVAGVGEQYV.

This clonotype was recorded at least ten times. This chain links TRBV29-1 with TRBJ1-2, with 9 bases fitting TRBD1. V lost 7 bases and J lost 7; bases outside the gene matches: 16. This CDR3 spans 15 amino acids. Germline V CDR1 and CDR2: SQVTM, ANQGSEA. The CDR3 is CSGSGTGLGVAGYTF. CDR3 in DNA: TGCAGCGGCAGCGGGACAGGGCTAGGCGTGGCTGGCTACACCTTC.

The V call is TRBV2, the J call TRBJ2-1, with 8 bases that match TRBD1. Trimming removed 4 bases from V and 1 base from J; junction bases left unmatched: 18. The V gene's germline CDR1 is SNHLY and CDR2 FYNNEI. This CDR3 comprises 20 residues. The CDR3 is CASSVPGTGDSLGSYNEQFF. The DNA of the CDR3 is TGTGCCAGCAGTGTTCCCGGGACAGGAGATTCGCTAGGGTCCTACAATGAGCAGTTCTTC. Variable domain in full (rest from reference TRBV2 and TRBJ2-1): EPEVTQTPSHQVTQMGQEVILRCVPISNHLYFYWYRQILGQKVEFLVSFYNNEISEKSEIFDDQFSVERPDGSNFTLKIRSTKLEDSAMYFCASSVPGTGDSLGSYNEQFFGPGTRLTVL.

In this sample, this clonotype turned up many times. The chain carries TRBV5-1 and TRBJ2-2; 12 nucleotides line up with TRBD1. The CDR3 runs 15 residues. Looked up from germline, CDR1 is SGHRS and CDR2 is YFSETQ. The junction had 6 bases not matched to a gene; V was cut back by 6 bases and J by 6 bases. The CDR3 DNA reads as TGCGCCAGCACCTCTGGGACAGGGGGCGCCGGGGAGCTGTTTTTT. It translates to CASTSGTGGAGELFF.

CDR3 sequence: CASSAEGSYEQYF. The CDR3 DNA reads as TGCGCCAGCAGCGCAGAGGGCTCCTACGAGCAGTACTTC. The J gene is TRBJ2-7, the V gene TRBV5-1; D might be TRBD2 (5 bases). This CDR3 region has 13 residues. Germline assignment: CDR1 SGHRS and CDR2 YFSETQ. Trimming removed 4 bases from V and 0 bases from J, with 8 bases in between.

This clonotype was counted only a few times. The J gene is TRBJ2-1, the V gene TRBV5-1; D is possibly TRBD1 or TRBD2 (5 bases each). Per germline, CDR1 SGHRS and CDR2 YFSETQ. V shed 4 bases and J shed 7 bases, with 18 bases lying between them. The CDR3 sequence is 15 residues long. The CDR3 loop reads CASSPGSGLVNEQFF. The DNA for the CDR3 is TGCGCCAGCAGCCCAGGGTCGGGGCTTGTGAATGAGCAGTTCTTC.

This clonotype was recorded once. This chain uses TRBV4-1 with TRBJ2-5; D is unclear. The germline CDR1 and CDR2 sequences are MGHRA and YSYEKL. The CDR3 is made up of 15 amino acids. V was pared by 2 bases and J by 1 base, with 11 bases between. As DNA, the CDR3 is TGCGCCAGCAGCCAAAGTTTGGGCGGCCAAGAGACCCAGTACTTC. It yields the protein CASSQSLGGQETQYF.

The chain joins TRBV20-1 to TRBJ2-2; 9 positions agree with TRBD1. In germline, CDR1 is DFQATT, CDR2 SNEGSKA (reference sequence). V was pared by 6 bases and J by 7 bases, with 9 bases of the junction left unmatched. This CDR3 is 14 amino acids long. The CDR3 sequence: CSANRGRAGGELFF. CDR3 DNA: TGCAGTGCCAACAGGGGGCGCGCAGGCGGGGAGCTGTTTTTT.